The 17 T cell receptor beta chains presented below share a single source sample, sequenced in a study of cytomegalovirus exposure and HLA in healthy donors. Primers for the PCR totalled 60 Vbeta and 13 Jbeta. Assay: immunoSEQ multiplex PCR; the TCRdb copy retains only in-frame clones and omits some. The data hold about 160,000 clones, with around 68% observed a single time. The material sequenced was PBMCs. These receptors came from a man aged 50 to 59 in good health and CMV-seronegative.

The V gene is TRBV28, the J gene TRBJ1-4; D possibly corresponds to TRBD1 (6 bases). This CDR3 comprises 14 residues. Trimming removed 5 bases at V and 7 bases at J, with 14 bases between. The germline CDR1 and CDR2 sequences are MDHEN and SYDVKM. DNA of the CDR3: TGTGCCAGCAGTCCCCCGGGGGGCTCTGAAAAACTGTTTTTT. Translation: CASSPPGGSEKLFF.

The gene calls are TRBV11-2 and TRBJ1-2; D is unresolved. Germline values: CDR1 SGHAT, CDR2 FQNNGV. The ends were cut back, 1 base at V and 2 bases at J, with 5 bases in the middle. The CDR3 is made up of 13 amino acids. The CDR3 is CASSLGGNYGYTF. DNA for the CDR3: TGTGCCAGCAGCTTAGGCGGAAACTATGGCTACACCTTC.

This sequence joins TRBV6-6 and TRBJ1-6, with D possibly TRBD1 on 6 matching bases. Per the germline V gene, CDR1 is MNHNY and CDR2 is SVGAGI (reference sequence). The CDR3 has 15 residues. V lost 1 base and J 9 bases, leaving 13 bases between the germline ends. CDR3 nucleotide sequence: TGTGCCAGCAGTTACTTGACAGGCGGGAGTTCACCCCTCCACTTT. Its translation is CASSYLTGGSSPLHF.

The genes are TRBV6-5 and TRBJ1-4; TRBD1 matches 9 bases. Trimming removed 6 bases from V and 6 bases from J; junction bases left unmatched: 8. Germline CDR1 and CDR2: MNHEY and SVGAGI. This CDR3 has 15 residues. This CDR3 is CASRDWGQGDEKLFF. CDR3 bases: TGTGCCAGCAGGGATTGGGGACAGGGCGATGAAAAACTGTTTTTT.

This clone came up a few times. This chain uses TRBV2 with TRBJ1-2, with a tentative D call TRBD1 (6 bases). Trimming left V 4 bases short and J 8 bases short, with 11 bases between. CDR3 length: 12 residues. Per the germline V gene, CDR1 is SNHLY and CDR2 is FYNNEI. This chain's CDR3 is CASSAAGAGYTF. DNA of the CDR3: TGTGCCAGCAGTGCGGCAGGGGCCGGCTACACCTTC.

The table lists this clone with a count of one. The chain recombines TRBV10-1 with TRBJ2-6; 10 bases line up with TRBD1. The J segment lost 0 bases and the V segment lost 5 bases, leaving 7 bases of the junction unmatched. The CDR3 runs to 18 residues. Germline V lookup: CDR1 WNHNN, CDR2 SYGVQD (reference sequence). The CDR3 here is CASSKGTGVPSGANVLTF. CDR3 DNA sequence: TGCGCCAGCAGTAAAGGGACAGGGGTTCCCTCTGGGGCCAACGTCCTGACTTTC.

This clone has more than one count but fewer than ten. The J gene is TRBJ1-1, the V gene TRBV7-8, with 11 bases fitting TRBD1. The germline gives CDR1 SGHVS, CDR2 FQNEAQ. The CDR3 consists of 18 residues. After removal of 1 base from V and 1 base from J, the junction contained 8 bases not matched to a gene. CDR3: CASSLGVGQGEGNTEAFF. CDR3 coding DNA: TGTGCCAGCAGCTTAGGTGTGGGACAGGGGGAAGGGAACACTGAAGCTTTCTTT.

V gene TRBV5-4 combines with J gene TRBJ1-4; 7 bases line up with TRBD1. In germline, CDR1 is SGHNT, CDR2 YYREEE (reference sequence). The CDR3 is made up of 15 amino acids. With 4 bases clipped from V and 4 bases from J, the junction kept 7 bases outside the gene matches. CDR3 sequence reads: CASSQRGPGNEKLFF. CDR3 sequence (DNA): TGTGCCAGCAGCCAGAGGGGGCCAGGTAATGAAAAACTGTTTTTT.

The chain joins TRBV19 to TRBJ2-1; 11 bases are a match to TRBD2. With V trimmed by 5 bases and J by 6 bases, 9 bases remained unmatched. CDR1 is LNHDA, CDR2 SQIVND, per germline (reference sequence). The CDR3 is 16 residues long. CDR3 bases: TGTGCCAGTAGTTCAAGTAGCGGGGGGGCACCCAATGAGCAGTTCTTC. It encodes CASSSSSGGAPNEQFF.

The chain combines TRBV13 with TRBJ1-2; 8 positions match TRBD1. The CDR3 contains 13 residues. Germline V CDR1 and CDR2: PRHDT, FYEKMQ (reference sequence). J was trimmed by 8 bases and V by 2 bases; bases with no gene match: 4. CDR3 region: CASSLRDRFGYTF. Here the CDR3 DNA reads TGTGCCAGCAGCTTACGGGACAGGTTCGGCTACACCTTC.

The chain employs TRBV6-5 and TRBJ2-2; D is ambiguous. V gave up 6 bases and J gave up 4 bases, with 12 bases separating them. Germline CDR1 reads MNHEY; CDR2 reads SVGAGI. This CDR3 has 14 amino acids. The CDR3 spells CASRPIASTGELFF. The CDR3 DNA sequence: TGTGCCAGCAGACCTATAGCCTCCACCGGGGAGCTGTTTTTT.

The CDR3 protein is CASTPFFGGGADEQYF. DNA for the CDR3: TGTGCCAGCACCCCCTTTTTTGGCGGGGGGGCCGACGAGCAGTACTTC. The chain couples TRBV6-6 to TRBJ2-7, with 9 bases that match TRBD2. V dropped 7 bases and J dropped 5; count of bases not matched to a gene: 15. The germline CDR1 and CDR2 sequences are MNHNY and SVGAGI (reference sequence). The CDR3 is made up of 16 amino acids.

The rearrangement joins TRBV6-4 to TRBJ2-2, with D tentatively TRBD1 (5 bases). Germline CDR1 is MRHNA and CDR2 is SNTAGT. V lost 4 bases, J lost 5 bases, and 11 bases lay in between. CDR3 length equals 14 residues. The CDR3 region is CASSGAPGTGELFF. The CDR3 nucleotides read TGTGCCAGCAGTGGGGCCCCAGGGACCGGGGAGCTGTTTTTT.

This chain joins TRBV18 and TRBJ2-7; no definite D call. CDR3 size: 14 residues. Per the germline V gene, CDR1 is KGHSH and CDR2 is LQKENI. V lost 2 bases, J lost 2 bases, and 10 bases lay in between. The CDR3 here is CASSPEITAYEQYF. The CDR3 bases are TGTGCCAGCTCACCAGAGATTACAGCCTACGAGCAGTACTTC.

V is TRBV6-1 and J is TRBJ2-7, with 8 bases identical to TRBD1. Germline CDR1 and CDR2: MNHNS and SASEGT. V dropped 9 bases and J dropped 1; count of bases not matched to a gene: 5. The CDR3 runs to 13 residues. The CDR3 spells CASTRGLSYEQYF. Written as DNA, the CDR3 is TGTGCCAGTACCAGGGGGCTTTCCTACGAGCAGTACTTC.

The V call is TRBV5-6, the J call TRBJ1-6; the D gene is possibly TRBD1 (6 bases). The CDR3 has 15 residues. V shed 4 bases and J shed 6 bases, with 14 bases lying between them. Germline V lookup: CDR1 SGHDT, CDR2 YYEEEE. Here the CDR3 reads CASSPRGRGNSPLHF. The CDR3, as DNA: TGTGCCAGCAGCCCACGGGGCAGGGGTAATTCACCCCTCCACTTT.

V and J are TRBV28 and TRBJ1-5; tentatively, D is TRBD1 (5 bases). CDR3 size: 15 residues. Looked up from germline, CDR1 is MDHEN and CDR2 is SYDVKM. The V gene lost 3 bases and the J gene lost 2 bases, with 11 bases spanning the gap. CDR3 sequence (DNA): TGTGCCAGCAGTTTTGGAGGGGCTGGCAATCAGCCCCAGCATTTT. It yields the protein CASSFGGAGNQPQHF.